This is a list of T cell receptor beta chains from one sample in a study of blood T cell repertoires in COVID-19. Method: immunoSEQ multiplex PCR; TCRdb's copy keeps in-frame clones and lacks some. The repertoire has around 55,000 clones, approximately 86% of them found once; the top ten carry approximately 3.6%. Sequencing was performed on peripheral blood. The source of these receptors is a man in his forties or fifties with COVID-19, enrolled during active disease. CDR3s include the opening cysteine and the closing phenylalanine or tryptophan. A D gene is named only where the DNA matches it firmly. Not every row has a clone size; where given, it reads once, few, many or a size class.

V	size	D	J	CDR3	DNA
TRBV19	-	TRBD2	TRBJ2-7	CASSFGTSGIIPYEQYF	TGTGCCAGTAGTTTCGGGACTAGCGGGATTATCCCCTACGAGCAGTACTTC
TRBV19	-	-	TRBJ1-2	CASSRSGANYGYTF	TGTGCCAGTAGTAGAAGTGGGGCAAACTATGGCTACACCTTC
TRBV27	-	TRBD1	TRBJ1-2	CASSLIPTGQAYGYTF	TGTGCCAGCAGTTTAATACCCACTGGACAGGCATATGGCTACACCTTC
TRBV11-2	once	-	TRBJ2-5	CASRFQGGETQYF	TGTGCCAGCAGGTTTCAGGGTGGGGAGACCCAGTACTTC
TRBV4-1	-	-	TRBJ2-2	CASSQEGLVTGELFF	TGCGCCAGCAGCCAAGAAGGTCTAGTGACCGGGGAGCTGTTTTTT
TRBV19	once	-	TRBJ1-3	CASTQTSGNTIYF	TGTGCCAGTACACAGACCTCTGGAAACACCATATATTTT
TRBV30	-	TRBD1	TRBJ2-7	CASGQFKSYEQYF	TGTGCCTCGGGACAGTTTAAATCCTACGAGCAGTACTTC
TRBV4-1	few	TRBD2	TRBJ2-7	CASSQTPLAGGRGEQYF	TGCGCCAGCAGCCAAACACCCTTAGCGGGGGGACGGGGGGAGCAGTACTTC
TRBV7-8	-	-	TRBJ2-1	CASSLVVGEQFF	TGTGCCAGCAGCTTGGTCGTCGGTGAGCAGTTCTTC
TRBV5-6	-	TRBD1	TRBJ2-3	CASSLEDRVLPEGTDTQYF	TGTGCCAGCAGCTTGGAGGACAGGGTTCTACCGGAGGGCACAGATACGCAGTATTTT
TRBV5-1	-	TRBD1	TRBJ1-2	CASSLGGQAYGYTF	TGCGCCAGCAGCTTGGGGGGACAGGCCTATGGCTACACCTTC
TRBV19	-	TRBD2	TRBJ2-7	CASSVTSSFRYEQYF	TGTGCCAGTAGTGTGACTAGCTCCTTCCGCTACGAGCAGTACTTC
TRBV7-5	once	-	TRBJ2-1	CVRSPEDEQFF	TGTGTCAGAAGCCCCGAGGATGAGCAGTTCTTC
TRBV28	-	TRBD1	TRBJ1-2	CASSDSTGLYGYTF	TGTGCCAGCAGCGACTCGACAGGGCTTTATGGCTACACCTTC
TRBV5-4	-	-	TRBJ2-1	CASSFKKSSYNEQFF	TGTGCCAGCAGCTTTAAGAAGAGCTCCTACAATGAGCAGTTCTTC
TRBV28	-	TRBD2	TRBJ2-7	CASRPLGGSSSAYEQYF	TGTGCCAGCAGACCCCTGGGCGGGAGCTCATCGGCCTACGAGCAGTACTTC